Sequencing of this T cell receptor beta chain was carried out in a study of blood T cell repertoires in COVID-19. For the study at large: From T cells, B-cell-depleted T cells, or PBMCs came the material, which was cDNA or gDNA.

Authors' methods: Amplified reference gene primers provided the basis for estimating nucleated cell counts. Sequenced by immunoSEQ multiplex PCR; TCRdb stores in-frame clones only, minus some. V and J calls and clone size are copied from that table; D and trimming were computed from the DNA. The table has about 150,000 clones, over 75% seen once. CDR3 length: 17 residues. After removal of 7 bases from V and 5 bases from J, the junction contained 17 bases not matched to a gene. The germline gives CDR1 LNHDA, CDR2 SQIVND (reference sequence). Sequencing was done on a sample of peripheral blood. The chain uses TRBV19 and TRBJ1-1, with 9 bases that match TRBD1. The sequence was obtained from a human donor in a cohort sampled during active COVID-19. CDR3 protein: CASTTGRGQGVWTEAFF. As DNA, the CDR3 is TGTGCCAGTACAACTGGTCGGGGACAGGGAGTTTGGACTGAAGCTTTCTTT.